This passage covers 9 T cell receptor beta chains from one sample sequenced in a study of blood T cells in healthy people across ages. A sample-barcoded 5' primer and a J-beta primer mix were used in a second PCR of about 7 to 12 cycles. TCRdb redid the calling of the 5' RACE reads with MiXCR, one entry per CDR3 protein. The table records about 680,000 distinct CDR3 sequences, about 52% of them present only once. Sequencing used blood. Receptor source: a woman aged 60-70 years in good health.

DNA for the CDR3: TGTGCCAGCAGCTCCTTAGCGGGAGGTCGACGTGATACGCAGTATTTT. As protein: CASSSLAGGRRDTQYF. The V call is TRBV7-2, the J call TRBJ2-3; TRBD2 matches at 10 bases. V shed 4 bases, J shed 6 bases, and the junction held 10 bases outside the gene matches. The CDR3 spans 16 residues. The germline gives CDR1 SGHTA, CDR2 FQGNSA.

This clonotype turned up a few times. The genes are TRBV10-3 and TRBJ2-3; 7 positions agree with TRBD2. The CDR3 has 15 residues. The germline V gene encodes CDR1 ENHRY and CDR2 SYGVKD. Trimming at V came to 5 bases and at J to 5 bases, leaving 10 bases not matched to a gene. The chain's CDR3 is CAISPRGGSGDTQYF. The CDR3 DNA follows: TGTGCCATCAGTCCCCGGGGCGGGAGCGGAGATACGCAGTATTTT.

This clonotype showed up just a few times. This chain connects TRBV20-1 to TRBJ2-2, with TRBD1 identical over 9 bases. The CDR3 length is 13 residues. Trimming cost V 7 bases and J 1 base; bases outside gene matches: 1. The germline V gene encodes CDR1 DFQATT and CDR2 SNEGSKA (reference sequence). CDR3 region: CSGQGVNTGELFF. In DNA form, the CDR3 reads TGCAGTGGACAGGGGGTGAACACCGGGGAGCTGTTTTTT.

The CDR3 coding sequence is TGTGCCAGCTCACGGGACAGCTCCCCAGATACGCAGTATTTT. Translating gives CASSRDSSPDTQYF. This chain uses TRBV7-3 with TRBJ2-3, with 7 bases matching TRBD1. Germline V gives CDR1 SGHTA, CDR2 FQGTGA. V lost 8 bases to trimming and J lost 4 bases; unmatched junction nucleotides: 9. This CDR3 spans 14 amino acids.

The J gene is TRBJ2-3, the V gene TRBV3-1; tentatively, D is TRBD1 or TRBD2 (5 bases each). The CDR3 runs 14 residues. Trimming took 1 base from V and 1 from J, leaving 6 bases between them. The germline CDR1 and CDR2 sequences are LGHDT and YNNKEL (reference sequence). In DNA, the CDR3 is TGTGCCAGCAGCCAAGCGGGACGCACAGATACGCAGTATTTT. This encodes CASSQAGRTDTQYF.

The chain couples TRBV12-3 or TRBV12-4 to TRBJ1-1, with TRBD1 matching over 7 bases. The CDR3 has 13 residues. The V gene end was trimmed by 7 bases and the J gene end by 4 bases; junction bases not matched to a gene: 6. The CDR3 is CASNKQGFTEAFF. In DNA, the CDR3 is TGTGCCAGCAACAAACAGGGGTTCACTGAAGCTTTCTTT.

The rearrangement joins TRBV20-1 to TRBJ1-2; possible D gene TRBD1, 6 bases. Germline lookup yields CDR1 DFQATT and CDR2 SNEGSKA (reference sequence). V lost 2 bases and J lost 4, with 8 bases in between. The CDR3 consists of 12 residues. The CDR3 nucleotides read TGCAGTGCTAGAAGGGGGGTCTATGGCTACACCTTC. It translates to CSARRGVYGYTF.

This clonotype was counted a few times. For the CDR3, the DNA is TGTGCCAGCGCTGGGACAGGCGGCTACACCTTC. Its protein product is CASAGTGGYTF. This chain uses TRBV25-1 with TRBJ1-2, with 8 bases that match TRBD1. The ends lost 8 bases at V and 8 bases at J; junction bases unmatched: 4. The CDR3 length is 11 residues. CDR1 is MGHDK and CDR2 is SYGVNS in the germline V gene.

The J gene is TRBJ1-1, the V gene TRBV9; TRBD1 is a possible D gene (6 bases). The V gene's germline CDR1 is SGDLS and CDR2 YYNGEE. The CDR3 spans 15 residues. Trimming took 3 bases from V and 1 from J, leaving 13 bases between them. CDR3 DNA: TGTGCCAGCAGCGGCAACAGGGAGAGGAACACTGAAGCTTTCTTT. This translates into CASSGNRERNTEAFF.